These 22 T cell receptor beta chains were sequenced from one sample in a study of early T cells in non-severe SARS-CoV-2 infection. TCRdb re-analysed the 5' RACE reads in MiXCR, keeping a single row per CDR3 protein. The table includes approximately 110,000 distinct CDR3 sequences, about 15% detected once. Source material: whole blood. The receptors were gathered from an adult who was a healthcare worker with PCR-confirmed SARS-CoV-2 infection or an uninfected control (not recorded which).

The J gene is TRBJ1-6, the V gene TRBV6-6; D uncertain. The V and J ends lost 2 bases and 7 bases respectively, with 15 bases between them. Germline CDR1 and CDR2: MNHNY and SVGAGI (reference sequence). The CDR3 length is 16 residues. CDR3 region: CASSYPSPPGNSPLHF. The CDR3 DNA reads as TGTGCCAGCAGTTACCCAAGCCCACCGGGAAATTCACCCCTCCACTTT.

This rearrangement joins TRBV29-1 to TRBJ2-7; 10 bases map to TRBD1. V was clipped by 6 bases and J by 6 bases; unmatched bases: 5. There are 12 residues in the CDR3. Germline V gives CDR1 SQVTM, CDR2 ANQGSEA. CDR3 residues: CSVGTGDPEQYF. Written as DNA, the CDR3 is TGCAGCGTGGGGACAGGGGATCCCGAGCAGTACTTC.

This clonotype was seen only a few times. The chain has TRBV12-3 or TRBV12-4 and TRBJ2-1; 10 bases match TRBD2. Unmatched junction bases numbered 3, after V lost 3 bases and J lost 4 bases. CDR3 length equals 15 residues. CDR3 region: CASSLVSGGYNEQFF. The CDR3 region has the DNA TGTGCCAGCAGTTTGGTTAGCGGGGGGTACAATGAGCAGTTCTTC.

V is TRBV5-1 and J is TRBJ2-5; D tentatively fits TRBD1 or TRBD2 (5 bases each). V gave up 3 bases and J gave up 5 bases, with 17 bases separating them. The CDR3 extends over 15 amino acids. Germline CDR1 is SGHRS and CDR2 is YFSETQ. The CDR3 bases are TGCGCCAGCAGCTCGGGACCCAGGGAGCTGGAGACCCAGTACTTC. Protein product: CASSSGPRELETQYF.

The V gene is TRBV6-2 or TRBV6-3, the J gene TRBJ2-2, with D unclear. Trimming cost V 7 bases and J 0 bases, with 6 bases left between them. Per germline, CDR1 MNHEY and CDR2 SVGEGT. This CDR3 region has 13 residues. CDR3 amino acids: CASTHSNTGELFF. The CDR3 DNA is TGTGCCAGCACCCACTCGAACACCGGGGAGCTGTTTTTT.

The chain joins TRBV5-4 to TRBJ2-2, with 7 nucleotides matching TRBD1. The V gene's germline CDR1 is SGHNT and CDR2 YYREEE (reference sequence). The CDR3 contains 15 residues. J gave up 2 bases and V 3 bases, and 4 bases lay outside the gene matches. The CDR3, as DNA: TGTGCCAGCAGCTCCGGGACAGTAAACACCGGGGAGCTGTTTTTT. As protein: CASSSGTVNTGELFF.

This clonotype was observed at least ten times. Here the CDR3 reads CASSRDRGTDTQYF. In nucleotides, the CDR3 is TGTGCCAGCTCACGGGACAGGGGGACAGATACGCAGTATTTT. The chain recombines TRBV18 with TRBJ2-3; 11 bases line up with TRBD1. Germline values: CDR1 KGHSH, CDR2 LQKENI. V gave up 4 bases and J gave up 3 bases; unmatched junction bases: 0. CDR3 size: 14 residues.

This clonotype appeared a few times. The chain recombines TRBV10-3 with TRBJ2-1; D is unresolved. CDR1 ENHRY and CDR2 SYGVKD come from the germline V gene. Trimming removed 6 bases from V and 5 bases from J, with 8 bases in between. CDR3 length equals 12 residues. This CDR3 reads CAIRSEDNEQFF. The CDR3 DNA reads TGTGCCATCAGGAGCGAGGACAATGAGCAGTTCTTC.

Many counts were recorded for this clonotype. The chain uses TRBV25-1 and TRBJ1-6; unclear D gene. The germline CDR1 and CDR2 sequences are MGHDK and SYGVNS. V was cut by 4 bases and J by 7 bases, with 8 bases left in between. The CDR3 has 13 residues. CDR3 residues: CASSGLPNSPLHF. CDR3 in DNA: TGTGCCAGCAGTGGGCTGCCAAATTCACCCCTCCACTTT. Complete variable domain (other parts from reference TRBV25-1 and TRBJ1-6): EADIYQTPRYLVIGTGKKITLECSQTMGHDKMYWYQQDPGMELHLIHYSYGVNSTEKGDLSSESTVSRIRTEHFPLTLESARPSHTSQYLCASSGLPNSPLHFGNGTRLTVT.

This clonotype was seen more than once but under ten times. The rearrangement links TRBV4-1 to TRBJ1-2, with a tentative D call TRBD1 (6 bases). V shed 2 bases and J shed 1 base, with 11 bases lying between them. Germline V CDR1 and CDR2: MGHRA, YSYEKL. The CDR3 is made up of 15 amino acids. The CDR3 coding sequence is TGCGCCAGCAGCCAAAAGACAGGCGATAACTATGGCTACACCTTC. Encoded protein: CASSQKTGDNYGYTF.

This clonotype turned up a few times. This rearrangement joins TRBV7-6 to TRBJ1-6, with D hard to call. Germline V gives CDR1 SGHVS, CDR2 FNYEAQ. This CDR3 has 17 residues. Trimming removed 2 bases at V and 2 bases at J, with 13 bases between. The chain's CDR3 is CASSLTSASTYNSPLHF. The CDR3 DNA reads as TGTGCCAGCAGCTTAACATCGGCGAGTACCTATAATTCACCCCTCCACTTT.

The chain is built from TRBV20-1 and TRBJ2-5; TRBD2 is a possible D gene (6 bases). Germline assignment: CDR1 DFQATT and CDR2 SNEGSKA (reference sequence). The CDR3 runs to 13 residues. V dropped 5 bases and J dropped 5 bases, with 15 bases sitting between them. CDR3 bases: TGCAGTGCTCGGGGGTATGAGGGGGAGACCCAGTACTTC. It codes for CSARGYEGETQYF.

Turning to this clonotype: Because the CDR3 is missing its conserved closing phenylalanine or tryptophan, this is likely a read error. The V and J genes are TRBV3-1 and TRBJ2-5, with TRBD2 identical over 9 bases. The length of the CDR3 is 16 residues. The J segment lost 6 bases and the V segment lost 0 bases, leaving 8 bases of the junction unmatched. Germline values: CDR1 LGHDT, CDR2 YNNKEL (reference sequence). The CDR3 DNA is TGTGCCAGCAGCCAAGAAGGGACTAGCCTTTTGAAGACCCAGTACTTG. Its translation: CASSQEGTSLLKTQYL.

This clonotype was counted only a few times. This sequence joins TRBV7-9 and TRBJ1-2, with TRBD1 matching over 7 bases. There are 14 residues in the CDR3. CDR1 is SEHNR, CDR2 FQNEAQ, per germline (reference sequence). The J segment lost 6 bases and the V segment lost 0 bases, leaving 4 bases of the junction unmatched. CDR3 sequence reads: CASSLARQGNGYTF. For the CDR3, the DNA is TGTGCCAGCAGCTTAGCGCGACAGGGTAATGGCTACACCTTC.

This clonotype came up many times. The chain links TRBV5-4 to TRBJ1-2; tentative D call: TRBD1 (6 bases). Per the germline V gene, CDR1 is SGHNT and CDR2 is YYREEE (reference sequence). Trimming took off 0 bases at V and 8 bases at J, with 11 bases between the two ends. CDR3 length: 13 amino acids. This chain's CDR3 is CASSLAGVGGYTF. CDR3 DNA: TGTGCCAGCAGCTTGGCAGGGGTAGGCGGCTACACCTTC.

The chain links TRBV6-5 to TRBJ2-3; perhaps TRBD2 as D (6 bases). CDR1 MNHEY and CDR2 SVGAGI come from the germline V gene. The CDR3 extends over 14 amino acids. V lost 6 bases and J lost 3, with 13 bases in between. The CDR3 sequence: CASRESGGTDTQYF. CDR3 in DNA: TGTGCCAGCAGGGAATCTGGAGGGACAGATACGCAGTATTTT.

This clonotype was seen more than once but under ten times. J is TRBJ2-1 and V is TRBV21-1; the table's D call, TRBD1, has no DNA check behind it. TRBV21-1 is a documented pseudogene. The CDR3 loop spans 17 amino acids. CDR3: CASTRKGGKSPYNEQFF. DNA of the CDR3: TGTGCCAGCACCAGAAAAGGGGGTAAATCCCCTTACAATGAGCAGTTCTTC.

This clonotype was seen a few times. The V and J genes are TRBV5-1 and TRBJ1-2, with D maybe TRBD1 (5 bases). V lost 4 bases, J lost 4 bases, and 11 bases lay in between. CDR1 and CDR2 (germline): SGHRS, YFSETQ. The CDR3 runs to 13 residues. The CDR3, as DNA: TGCGCCAGCAGCCAGAGGACACTCTATGGCTACACCTTC. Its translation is CASSQRTLYGYTF.

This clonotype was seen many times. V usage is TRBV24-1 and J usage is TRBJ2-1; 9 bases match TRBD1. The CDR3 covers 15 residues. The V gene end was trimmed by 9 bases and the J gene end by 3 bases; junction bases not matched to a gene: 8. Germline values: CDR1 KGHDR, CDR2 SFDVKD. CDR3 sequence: CATGAGTGNYNEQFF. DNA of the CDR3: TGTGCCACCGGGGCCGGGACAGGGAACTACAATGAGCAGTTCTTC.

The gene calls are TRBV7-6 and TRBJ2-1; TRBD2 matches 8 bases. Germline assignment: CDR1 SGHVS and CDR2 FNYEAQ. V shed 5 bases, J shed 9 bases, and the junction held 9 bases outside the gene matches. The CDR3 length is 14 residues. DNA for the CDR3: TGTGCCAGCAGCACGGGAGGGAGGAAGGGTGAGCAGTTCTTC. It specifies CASSTGGRKGEQFF. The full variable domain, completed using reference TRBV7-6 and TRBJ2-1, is GAGVSQSPRYKVTKRGQDVALRCDPISGHVSLYWYRQALGQGPEFLTYFNYEAQQDKSGLPNDRFSAERPEGSISTLTIQRTEQRDSAMYRCASSTGGRKGEQFFGPGTRLTVL.

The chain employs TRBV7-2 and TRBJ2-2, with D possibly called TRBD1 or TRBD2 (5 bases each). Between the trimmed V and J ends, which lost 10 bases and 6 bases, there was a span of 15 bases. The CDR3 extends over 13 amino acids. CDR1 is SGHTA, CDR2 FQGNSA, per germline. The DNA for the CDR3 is TGTGCCACCACCGGGACGCCGGCCGGGGAGCTGTTTTTT. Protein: CATTGTPAGELFF.

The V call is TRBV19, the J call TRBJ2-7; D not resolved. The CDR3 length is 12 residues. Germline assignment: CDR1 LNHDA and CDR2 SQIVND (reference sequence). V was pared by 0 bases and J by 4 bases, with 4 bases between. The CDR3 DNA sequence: TGTGCCAGTAGTATAGAGGGGTACGAGCAGTACTTC. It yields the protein CASSIEGYEQYF.